A selection of T cell receptor beta chains follows, all from one sample in a study of graft-versus-host responses after intestinal transplantation. Assay used: immunoSEQ multiplex PCR; TCRdb lists only in-frame clones, some missing. This table holds 45,000 to 60,000 clones, about nine tenths found once. Their target antigens are unknown. Sequenced here: unstimulated CD4+ T cells sorted from spleen or lymph node cells, sampled before transplant. These receptors came from a human donor who was the organ donor for an intestinal transplant. Both conserved end residues are part of each CDR3. Each record gives: V gene, J gene, D gene, clone size, CDR3 DNA, CDR3 protein. The D gene is left open where the match is weak. Size is omitted from some rows. Given values are once, few, many or a class for expanded clones.

V: TRBV21-1; J: TRBJ2-7; D: .; size: few; DNA: TGTGCCAGCAGCAAAAGTTCAGGATCCTACGAGCAGTACTTC; CDR3: CASSKSSGSYEQYF
V: TRBV19; J: TRBJ1-5; D: .; size: .; DNA: TGTGCCAGTAGTATCGGCACAGGCAAGGAGCATTTT; CDR3: CASSIGTGKEHF
V: TRBV21-1; J: TRBJ2-5; D: .; size: few; DNA: TGTGCCAGCAGCAAATCGACAGGGGGTATAGGGCAAGAGACCCAGTACTTC; CDR3: CASSKSTGGIGQETQYF
V: TRBV5-1; J: TRBJ2-1; D: .; size: .; DNA: TGCGCCAGCAGCTTGGCTCGCTCCCGAGGTAGTGGGTCCACACGCAATGAGCAGTTCTTC; CDR3: CASSLARSRGSGSTRNEQFF
V: TRBV28; J: TRBJ2-7; D: .; size: once; DNA: TGTGCCAGCAACTCAGGGCGCTCCTACGAGCAGTACTTC; CDR3: CASNSGRSYEQYF
V: TRBV25-1; J: TRBJ2-5; D: TRBD2; size: .; DNA: TGTGCCAGCAGGGGACTAGCGGGAGAGACCCAGTACTTC; CDR3: CASRGLAGETQYF
V: TRBV7-9; J: TRBJ2-1; D: TRBD2; size: .; DNA: TGTGCCACCAGGGACTACAGTACCTACAATGAGCAGTTCTTC; CDR3: CATRDYSTYNEQFF
V: TRBV4-3; J: TRBJ2-3; D: TRBD2; size: .; DNA: TGCGCCAGCAGCCTCCAGCGGGACCTTAGCACAGATACGCAGTATTTT; CDR3: CASSLQRDLSTDTQYF
V: TRBV6-4; J: TRBJ1-1; D: .; size: .; DNA: TGTGCCAGCAGTGACAGGGCCCAAGAGGACACTGAAGCTTTCTTT; CDR3: CASSDRAQEDTEAFF
V: TRBV18; J: TRBJ2-1; D: .; size: .; DNA: TGTGCCAGCTCACCCAAATCTAGCAATGAGCAGTTCTTC; CDR3: CASSPKSSNEQFF
V: TRBV19; J: TRBJ2-2; D: .; size: .; DNA: TGTGCCAGTAGTATAGATCACAGGGCCGGGGAGCTGTTTTTT; CDR3: CASSIDHRAGELFF
V: TRBV9; J: TRBJ1-2; D: .; size: .; DNA: TGTGCCAGCAGCGAGTGGCTCGGGTATGGCTACACCTTC; CDR3: CASSEWLGYGYTF
V: TRBV5-1; J: TRBJ2-5; D: .; size: .; DNA: TGCGCCAGCAGCTTGGCGTGGAGTCCGGTCCAGACCCAGTACTTC; CDR3: CASSLAWSPVQTQYF
V: TRBV7-2; J: TRBJ2-2; D: TRBD1; size: .; DNA: TGTGCCAGCAGCCCCTCCCCCAGGGGGCCGAACACCGGGGAGCTGTTTTTT; CDR3: CASSPSPRGPNTGELFF
V: TRBV10-3; J: TRBJ2-1; D: .; size: .; DNA: TGTGCCATCAGTGAAGGGTTAGGGGGGGATGAGCAGTTCTTC; CDR3: CAISEGLGGDEQFF
V: TRBV18; J: TRBJ1-4; D: .; size: .; DNA: TGTGCCAGCTCACCTCTACAGGGCAATAATGAAAAACTGTTTTTT; CDR3: CASSPLQGNNEKLFF
V: TRBV5-6; J: TRBJ2-3; D: TRBD2; size: .; DNA: TGTGCCAGCAGCTTGTTGGCTAGCGGGAGCGCAGATACGCAGTATTTT; CDR3: CASSLLASGSADTQYF
V: TRBV4-1; J: TRBJ2-1; D: .; size: .; DNA: TGTGCCAGCAGCCCTTCGAGTAACAATGAGCAGTTCTTC; CDR3: CASSPSSNNEQFF
V: TRBV28; J: TRBJ1-6; D: .; size: .; DNA: TGTGCCAGCGGGGGGAGGGCTTCACCCCTCCACTTT; CDR3: CASGGRASPLHF
V: TRBV20-1; J: TRBJ1-4; D: .; size: .; DNA: TGCAGTGCTCCCAGCGGGGAAAAACTGTTTTTT; CDR3: CSAPSGEKLFF
V: TRBV7-3; J: TRBJ2-1; D: TRBD2; size: .; DNA: TGTGCCAGCAGCTTAACTAGTCTAGCGGGAGCCAATGAGCAGTTCTTC; CDR3: CASSLTSLAGANEQFF
V: TRBV27; J: TRBJ2-1; D: TRBD1; size: .; DNA: TGTGCCAGCAGTTCCGGGAACAGGGGGCAGTACAATGAGCAGTTCTTC; CDR3: CASSSGNRGQYNEQFF
V: TRBV28; J: TRBJ2-7; D: .; size: .; DNA: TGTGCCAGCAGTTTGGGTAGTGTTAGCTCCTACGAGCAGTACTTC; CDR3: CASSLGSVSSYEQYF
V: TRBV19; J: TRBJ2-2; D: TRBD1; size: .; DNA: TGTGCCAGTAGTCCCCCGGGACAGGGAGTAACCGGGGAGCTGTTTTTT; CDR3: CASSPPGQGVTGELFF
V: TRBV14; J: TRBJ1-5; D: .; size: .; DNA: TGTGCCAGCAGAGGTCAGCCCCAGCATTTT; CDR3: CASRGQPQHF
V: TRBV4-3; J: TRBJ2-2; D: TRBD2; size: .; DNA: TGCGCCAGCAGCCAAGGGGGGGGGAAGAACACCGGGGAGCTGTTTTTT; CDR3: CASSQGGGKNTGELFF
V: TRBV9; J: TRBJ1-2; D: TRBD1; size: .; DNA: TGTGCCAGCAGCGTAGACCCAGGGGGCTATGGCTACACCTTC; CDR3: CASSVDPGGYGYTF
V: TRBV5-1; J: TRBJ2-7; D: .; size: .; DNA: TGCGCCAGCAGCTTGTTTGGGGGTACGAACTACGAGCAGTACTTC; CDR3: CASSLFGGTNYEQYF
V: TRBV7-9; J: TRBJ2-5; D: .; size: .; DNA: TGTGCCAGCAGCCTCCAGGGGATTTACCGGGAGACCCAGTACTTC; CDR3: CASSLQGIYRETQYF
V: TRBV4-2; J: TRBJ1-6; D: TRBD1; size: .; DNA: TGTGCCAGCAGCCCCCAGGACAGGGATTCACCCCTCCACTTT; CDR3: CASSPQDRDSPLHF
V: TRBV5-1; J: TRBJ2-3; D: TRBD2; size: .; DNA: TGCGCCAGCAGCTTAGCGGGAGTACTCACAGATACGCAGTATTTT; CDR3: CASSLAGVLTDTQYF
V: TRBV5-6; J: TRBJ2-5; D: TRBD1; size: .; DNA: TGTGCCAGCAGGGACAGGGTCCAAGAGACCCAGTACTTC; CDR3: CASRDRVQETQYF
V: TRBV7-2; J: TRBJ2-3; D: .; size: .; DNA: TGTGCCAGCAGCTTAGGCGGAAGGACAGATACGCAGTATTTT; CDR3: CASSLGGRTDTQYF
V: TRBV5-4; J: TRBJ2-3; D: TRBD2; size: .; DNA: TGTGCCAGCAGCGAAGGACTAGCGGTCACAGATACGCAGTATTTT; CDR3: CASSEGLAVTDTQYF
V: TRBV30; J: TRBJ2-7; D: .; size: .; DNA: TGTGCCTGGAGTGTAGGTGGTGAGCAGTACTTC; CDR3: CAWSVGGEQYF
V: TRBV5-3; J: TRBJ2-1; D: TRBD1; size: .; DNA: TGTGCCAGAAGCCTGGGTGGGGACAGGGGAAAAAATGAGCAGTTCTTC; CDR3: CARSLGGDRGKNEQFF
V: TRBV2; J: TRBJ2-5; D: TRBD1; size: .; DNA: TGTGCCAGCAGGACAGGGGGGGCCCAGTACTTC; CDR3: CASRTGGAQYF
V: TRBV15; J: TRBJ1-3; D: .; size: once; DNA: TGTGCCACCAGCAGGTATAACGGGGCTGGAAACACCATATATTTT; CDR3: CATSRYNGAGNTIYF
V: TRBV7-2; J: TRBJ1-3; D: TRBD1; size: once; DNA: TGTGCCAGCAGCTTAGAGGGGGCGGGCGGAAACACCATATATTTT; CDR3: CASSLEGAGGNTIYF
V: TRBV5-6; J: TRBJ2-5; D: .; size: .; DNA: TGTGCCAGCAGCTTGGACAGGGAGACCCAGTACTTC; CDR3: CASSLDRETQYF
V: TRBV28; J: TRBJ2-2; D: TRBD2; size: .; DNA: TGTGCCAGCAGTTCACAACTAGCGGGCTCTCTCGGGGAGCTGTTTTTT; CDR3: CASSSQLAGSLGELFF